The 30 T cell receptor beta chains reported below all come from one sample, sequenced in a study of blood T cell repertoires in COVID-19. The data were produced by immunoSEQ multiplex PCR, yet TCRdb's version contains in-frame clones alone and is incomplete. Among a few hundred thousand clones listed, approximately 81% were seen once. Sequences were obtained from peripheral blood. The receptors originated from a woman in her late teens or twenties with acute or convalescent COVID-19.

The chain combines TRBV19 with TRBJ1-1, with 9 bases that match TRBD1. The CDR3 has 15 residues. Germline V lookup: CDR1 LNHDA, CDR2 SQIVND (reference sequence). The V segment lost 4 bases and the J segment 4 bases; nucleotides outside the gene matches: 7. CDR3 region: CASSSGDREGTEAFF. CDR3 DNA sequence: TGTGCCAGTAGTAGCGGGGACAGGGAGGGCACTGAAGCTTTCTTT.

On this clone itself: Other DNA sequences in this sample translate to the same CDR3. This sequence joins TRBV28 and TRBJ2-7, with 11 nucleotides matching TRBD2. Germline V CDR1 and CDR2: MDHEN, SYDVKM. The CDR3 covers 14 residues. V dropped 6 bases and J dropped 1; count of bases not matched to a gene: 2. The CDR3 protein is CASRGTSGSYEQYF. CDR3 DNA sequence: TGTGCCAGCAGGGGGACTAGCGGTTCCTACGAGCAGTACTTC.

The chain has TRBV2 and TRBJ1-5; 9 positions match TRBD1. The CDR3 runs 16 residues. V shed 4 bases, J shed 7 bases, and the junction held 11 bases outside the gene matches. Germline values: CDR1 SNHLY, CDR2 FYNNEI. Here the CDR3 reads CASSAEGGQGGQPQHF. As DNA, the CDR3 is TGTGCCAGCAGTGCCGAGGGGGGACAGGGAGGGCAGCCCCAGCATTTT.

The chain uses TRBV7-3 and TRBJ2-1; D is possibly TRBD2 (6 bases). The ends were cut back, 5 bases at V and 7 bases at J, with 21 bases in the middle. The length of the CDR3 is 16 residues. Looked up from germline, CDR1 is SGHTA and CDR2 is FQGTGA. Here the CDR3 reads CASSPWIGGPKNEQFF. In DNA form, the CDR3 reads TGTGCCAGCAGCCCCTGGATCGGAGGGCCGAAAAATGAGCAGTTCTTC.

The CDR3 here is CASRREGYEQYF. The CDR3 region has the DNA TGTGCCAGCAGGAGGGAGGGCTACGAGCAGTACTTC. This chain connects TRBV2 to TRBJ2-7; TRBD2 aligns across 7 bases. Trimming at V came to 6 bases and at J to 3 bases, leaving 2 bases not matched to a gene. The CDR3 is 12 residues long. Germline V gene sequence: CDR1 SNHLY, CDR2 FYNNEI.

The DNA for the CDR3 is TGTGCCAGCAGTTCGACTAGCGGGGGCCCCAATGAGCAGTTCTTC. Translation: CASSSTSGGPNEQFF. The gene calls are TRBV2 and TRBJ2-1; 12 nucleotides align to TRBD2. V trimming: 5 bases; J trimming: 6 bases; junction bases outside the gene matches: 5. Per germline, CDR1 SNHLY and CDR2 FYNNEI. The CDR3 contains 15 residues.

The chain has TRBV10-1 and TRBJ1-1; 9 nucleotides line up with TRBD1. The length of the CDR3 is 15 residues. Germline lookup yields CDR1 WNHNN and CDR2 SYGVQD (reference sequence). V lost 6 bases, J lost 4 bases, and 9 bases stayed unmatched. The CDR3 DNA is TGCGCCAGCAGACGAGAACAGACAGGGGGCACTGAAGCTTTCTTT. Its translation is CASRREQTGGTEAFF.

The count of this clone is one. The chain has TRBV6-2 or TRBV6-3 and TRBJ1-5; D possibly corresponds to TRBD1 (6 bases). This CDR3 contains 14 residues. Trimming left V 4 bases short and J 4 bases short, with 11 bases between. Looked up from germline, CDR1 is MNHEY and CDR2 is SVGEGT. CDR3 protein: CASSFGQQNQPQHF. The CDR3 bases are TGTGCCAGCAGTTTTGGACAGCAGAATCAGCCCCAGCATTTT.

The rearrangement joins TRBV9 to TRBJ2-7, with 12 bases aligning to TRBD2. The CDR3 spans 14 residues. The germline V gene encodes CDR1 SGDLS and CDR2 YYNGEE. After removal of 4 bases from V and 3 bases from J, the junction contained 2 bases not matched to a gene. The CDR3 bases are TGTGCCAGCAGCACGGGACTAGCGGGCTACGAGCAGTACTTC. Residues: CASSTGLAGYEQYF.

This chain joins TRBV5-6 and TRBJ2-5, with TRBD2 identical over 7 bases. The germline CDR1 and CDR2 sequences are SGHDT and YYEEEE. This CDR3 is built from 13 residues. The V and J ends lost 7 bases and 5 bases, in that order; junction bases with no gene match: 8. The CDR3 region has the DNA TGTGCCAGCTTGGAAGCGGGACGGGAGACCCAGTACTTC. Protein sequence: CASLEAGRETQYF.

The rearrangement joins TRBV28 to TRBJ2-7; 10 bases map to TRBD1. CDR3 length equals 17 residues. V was clipped by 5 bases and J by 5 bases; unmatched bases: 15. The germline V gene encodes CDR1 MDHEN and CDR2 SYDVKM. For the CDR3, the DNA is TGTGCCAGCAGTCCCGGACAGGGGGGACCGAGGTACCACGAGCAGTACTTC. Its translation is CASSPGQGGPRYHEQYF.

This rearrangement joins TRBV9 to TRBJ1-2; the D gene is possibly TRBD1 (5 bases). CDR3 length: 12 amino acids. V was clipped by 4 bases and J by 5 bases, with 9 bases between them. Per germline, CDR1 SGDLS and CDR2 YYNGEE. CDR3 coding DNA: TGTGCCAGCAGCACGGACACTTATGGCTACACCTTC. Translating gives CASSTDTYGYTF.

The chain has TRBV30 and TRBJ1-2, with TRBD1 as a possible D gene (5 bases). CDR1 and CDR2 (germline): GTSNPN, SVGIG (reference sequence). This CDR3 has 13 residues. V lost 3 bases and J lost 2, with 10 bases in between. The CDR3 DNA follows: TGTGCCTGGAGCGGGGGGGAGAACTATGGCTACACCTTC. Protein sequence: CAWSGGENYGYTF.

This clone has just a few counts. The chain uses TRBV5-1 and TRBJ2-7; 8 bases align to TRBD1. Germline trimming cut 4 bases from V and 7 bases from J; bases unmatched to any gene: 7. The CDR3 is 13 residues long. Germline CDR1 reads SGHRS; CDR2 reads YFSETQ. CDR3 bases: TGCGCCAGCAGCCCGGGACAGGTACGGGAGCAGTACTTC. Its protein product is CASSPGQVREQYF.

This clone has just a few counts. V gene TRBV5-1 combines with J gene TRBJ1-5; D gene unclear. Trimming removed 0 bases from V and 0 bases from J, with 7 bases in between. From germline, CDR1 is SGHRS and CDR2 YFSETQ. The CDR3 extends over 15 amino acids. The CDR3 DNA is TGCGCCAGCAGCTTGGTGTACGGTAGCAATCAGCCCCAGCATTTT. Translated: CASSLVYGSNQPQHF.

The chain joins TRBV3-1 (or the pseudogene TRBV3-2) to TRBJ2-7; possible D gene TRBD2, 6 bases. The CDR3 is 13 amino acids. Deletions cut 4 bases from V and 2 bases from J, with 9 bases between. Per the germline V gene, CDR1 is LGHDT and CDR2 is YNNKEL (reference sequence). This CDR3 reads CASSRTMTYEQYF. As DNA, the CDR3 is TGTGCCAGCAGCCGGACTATGACCTACGAGCAGTACTTC.

The genes are TRBV6-5 and TRBJ2-7; 7 bases fit TRBD1. Germline V gives CDR1 MNHEY, CDR2 SVGAGI. Losses at the gene ends were 6 bases for V and 6 bases for J; bases not matched to a gene: 14. The CDR3 sequence is 15 residues long. CDR3: CASRRDRVRFSEQYF. CDR3 sequence (DNA): TGTGCCAGCAGGCGAGACAGGGTCCGATTCTCCGAGCAGTACTTC.

The chain employs TRBV7-9 and TRBJ1-3; D is perhaps TRBD1 (5 bases). Trimming pared 5 bases from V and 0 bases from J, leaving 14 bases between. The CDR3 is 16 residues long. From germline, CDR1 is SEHNR and CDR2 FQNEAQ (reference sequence). The CDR3 loop reads CASSHEARVSGNTIYF. CDR3 nucleotide sequence: TGTGCCAGCAGCCACGAAGCCAGGGTCTCTGGAAACACCATATATTTT.

The chain is built from TRBV2 and TRBJ2-1; TRBD2 aligns across 12 bases. From germline, CDR1 is SNHLY and CDR2 FYNNEI. V was pared by 6 bases and J by 2 bases, with 5 bases of the junction left unmatched. This CDR3 is 16 amino acids long. CDR3 region: CASSPSGGAAYNEQFF. The CDR3 bases are TGTGCCAGCAGCCCTAGCGGGGGGGCGGCCTACAATGAGCAGTTCTTC.

This clone occurred once. The chain joins TRBV4-1 to TRBJ2-7, with D tentatively TRBD2 (5 bases). The CDR3 totals 12 residues. The ends were cut back, 2 bases at V and 6 bases at J, with 8 bases in the middle. Germline CDR1 reads MGHRA; CDR2 reads YSYEKL. DNA for the CDR3: TGCGCCAGCAGCCAAAGAGGAGGCGAGCAGTACTTC. It is translated as CASSQRGGEQYF.

The rearrangement uses TRBV3-1 (or the pseudogene TRBV3-2) and TRBJ2-3; D is possibly TRBD2 (5 bases). V was trimmed by 2 bases and J by 3 bases, leaving 9 bases between them. The germline gives CDR1 LGHDT, CDR2 YNNKEL (reference sequence). CDR3 length: 14 amino acids. The CDR3 protein is CASSQPSRTDTQYF. DNA of the CDR3: TGTGCCAGCAGCCAACCTAGCCGAACAGATACGCAGTATTTT.

The chain carries TRBV6-6 and TRBJ1-2; D possibly corresponds to TRBD1 (5 bases). The CDR3 has 14 residues. Germline V gene lookup returns CDR1 MNHNY and CDR2 SVGAGI (reference sequence). Deletions cut 2 bases from V and 4 bases from J, with 11 bases between. CDR3 sequence: CASSYDGQLYGYTF. Written as DNA, the CDR3 is TGTGCCAGCAGTTACGACGGACAACTCTATGGCTACACCTTC.

V is TRBV7-9 and J is TRBJ1-6; D unclear. Germline values: CDR1 SEHNR, CDR2 FQNEAQ (reference sequence). The CDR3 contains 15 residues. The germline V and J ends were trimmed by 7 bases and 0 bases, with 10 bases remaining between them. The CDR3 DNA sequence: TGTGCCAGCACCCACGCGAGCTCCTATAATTCACCCCTCCACTTT. It encodes CASTHASSYNSPLHF.

This clone was seen ten or more times. V usage is TRBV5-4 and J usage is TRBJ1-4; D is possibly TRBD1 (5 bases). The length of the CDR3 is 16 residues. Trimming pared 3 bases from V and 7 bases from J, leaving 19 bases between. Per the germline V gene, CDR1 is SGHNT and CDR2 is YYREEE (reference sequence). The CDR3 loop is CASSSLGLGGGEKLFF. CDR3 nucleotide sequence: TGTGCCAGCAGCTCCCTCGGCCTGGGCGGGGGTGAAAAACTGTTTTTT.

This clone showed up just a few times. The chain couples TRBV19 to TRBJ1-5; no reliable D call. The CDR3 has 8 residues. The V end was cut by 10 bases, the J end by 13 bases, with 8 bases between. CDR1 LNHDA and CDR2 SQIVND come from the germline V gene (reference sequence). CDR3 protein: CAIQQQHF. CDR3 nucleotides: TGTGCCATTCAACAACAGCATTTT.

V gene TRBV4-1 combines with J gene TRBJ2-7; TRBD1 is a possible D gene (6 bases). The CDR3 consists of 16 residues. Trimming cost V 0 bases and J 2 bases, with 14 bases left between them. Germline V gene sequence: CDR1 MGHRA, CDR2 YSYEKL. The CDR3: CASSQDRQGRAYEQYF. The CDR3 bases are TGCGCCAGCAGCCAAGATAGGCAGGGGCGCGCCTACGAGCAGTACTTC.

The chain is built from TRBV5-6 and TRBJ1-4; maybe TRBD1 (6 bases). The CDR3 is 14 residues long. Germline V CDR1 and CDR2: SGHDT, YYEEEE. Trimming shortened V by 5 bases and J by 10 bases, and 18 bases separated the two germline ends. Here the CDR3 DNA reads TGTGCCAGCAGTAGGGGGACCCGCGGAGGAAAACTGTTTTTT. This codes for CASSRGTRGGKLFF.

The chain employs TRBV27 and TRBJ2-2; D perhaps matches TRBD1 (5 bases). CDR1 is MNHEY, CDR2 SMNVEV, per germline (reference sequence). V shed 7 bases and J shed 4 bases, with 10 bases lying between them. The CDR3 consists of 13 residues. This chain's CDR3 is CASTSGFTGELFF. The CDR3 nucleotides read TGTGCCAGCACGTCAGGGTTCACCGGGGAGCTGTTTTTT.

The chain combines TRBV5-1 with TRBJ2-7; 10 bases align to TRBD1. After removal of 4 bases from V and 2 bases from J, the junction contained 12 bases not matched to a gene. This CDR3 has 17 amino acids. From germline, CDR1 is SGHRS and CDR2 YFSETQ. The CDR3 region has the DNA TGCGCCAGCAGCACTAGCATGGGACAGGGGAAAGCCTACGAGCAGTACTTC. As protein: CASSTSMGQGKAYEQYF.

The chain recombines TRBV10-3 with TRBJ2-7, with 15 nucleotides matching TRBD2. The CDR3 is 19 residues long. Germline V gene sequence: CDR1 ENHRY, CDR2 SYGVKD. Unmatched junction bases numbered 12, after V lost 2 bases and J lost 4 bases. CDR3: CAISEPPGLAGGRAYEQYF. The CDR3 DNA is TGTGCCATCAGTGAGCCACCGGGACTAGCGGGGGGAAGGGCTTACGAGCAGTACTTC.